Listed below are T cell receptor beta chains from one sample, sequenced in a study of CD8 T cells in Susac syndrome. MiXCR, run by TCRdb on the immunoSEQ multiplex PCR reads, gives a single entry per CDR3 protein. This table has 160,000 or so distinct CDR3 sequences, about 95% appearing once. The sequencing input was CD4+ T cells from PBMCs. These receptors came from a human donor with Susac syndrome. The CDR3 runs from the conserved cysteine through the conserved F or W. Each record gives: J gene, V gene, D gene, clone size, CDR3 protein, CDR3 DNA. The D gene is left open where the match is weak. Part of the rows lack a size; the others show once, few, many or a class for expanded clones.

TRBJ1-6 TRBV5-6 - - CASSWNRALSSPLHF TGTGCCAGCAGCTGGAACAGGGCCTTGAGCTCACCCCTCCACTTT
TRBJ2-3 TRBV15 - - CATSRDGADTQYF TGTGCCACCAGCAGAGATGGGGCAGATACGCAGTATTTT
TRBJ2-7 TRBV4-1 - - CASSQTGGGYEQYF TGCGCCAGCAGCCAAACGGGGGGCGGCTACGAGCAGTACTTC
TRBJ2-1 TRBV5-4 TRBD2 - CASSLATSGVYNEQFF TGTGCCAGCAGCTTGGCCACTAGCGGGGTCTACAATGAGCAGTTCTTC
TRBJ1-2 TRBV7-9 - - CASSLEQSGYTF TGTGCCAGCAGCTTAGAACAGTCAGGCTACACCTTC
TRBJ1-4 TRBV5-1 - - CASSLRGEREKLFF TGCGCCAGCAGCTTGAGGGGGGAGCGGGAAAAACTGTTTTTT
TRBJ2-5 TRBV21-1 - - CASSKALFIQETQYF TGTGCCAGCAGCAAAGCCTTATTTATCCAAGAGACCCAGTACTTC
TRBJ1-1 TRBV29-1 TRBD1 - CSMLTGGRVTEAFF TGCAGCATGCTGACAGGGGGCCGGGTCACTGAAGCTTTCTTT
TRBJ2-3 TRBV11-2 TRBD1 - CASSAGPRTGGSTDTQYF TGTGCCAGCAGCGCCGGCCCTCGGACAGGGGGCAGCACAGATACGCAGTATTTT
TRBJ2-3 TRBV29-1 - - CSFRRDVTDTQYF TGCAGCTTCCGCCGGGACGTTACAGATACGCAGTATTTT
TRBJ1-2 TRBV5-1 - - CASTIVGQGPSGYTF TGCGCCAGCACCATAGTGGGGCAGGGGCCGAGTGGCTACACCTTC
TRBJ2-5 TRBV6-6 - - CASGGAGETQYF TGTGCCAGCGGAGGGGCGGGGGAGACCCAGTACTTC
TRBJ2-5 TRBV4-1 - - CASSQDTWTQYF TGCGCCAGCAGCCAAGATACCTGGACCCAGTACTTC
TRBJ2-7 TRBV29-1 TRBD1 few CSVGDRGSYEQYF TGCAGCGTTGGGGACAGGGGCTCCTACGAGCAGTACTTC
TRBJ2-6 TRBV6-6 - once CASSYVGSGANVLTF TGTGCCAGCAGTTACGTAGGCTCTGGGGCCAACGTCCTGACTTTC
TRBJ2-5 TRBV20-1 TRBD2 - CSAGTSGGSETQYF TGCAGTGCCGGGACTAGCGGGGGGTCAGAGACCCAGTACTTC
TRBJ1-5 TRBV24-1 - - CATSDSGGSNQPQHF TGTGCCACCAGTGATTCGGGGGGGAGCAATCAGCCCCAGCATTTT
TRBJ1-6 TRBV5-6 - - CASSLRGAYNSPLHF TGTGCCAGCAGCTTGAGGGGCGCGTATAATTCACCCCTCCACTTT
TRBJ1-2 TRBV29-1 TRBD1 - CSVVGDSNYGYTF TGCAGCGTTGTCGGGGACAGTAACTATGGCTACACCTTC
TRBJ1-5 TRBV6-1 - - CASSDVGQGNQPQHF TGTGCCAGCAGTGATGTGGGACAAGGCAATCAGCCCCAGCATTTT
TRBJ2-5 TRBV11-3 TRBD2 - CASSAGGGETQYF TGTGCCAGCAGCGCGGGGGGCGGGGAGACCCAGTACTTC
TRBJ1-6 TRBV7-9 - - CASKRGNGTPLHF TGTGCCAGCAAAAGGGGCAACGGGACACCCCTCCACTTT
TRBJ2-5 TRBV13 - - CASSPYDGPETQYF TGTGCCAGCAGCCCCTATGACGGCCCTGAGACCCAGTACTTC
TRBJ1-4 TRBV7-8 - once CASSWGRTLAGEKLFF TGTGCCAGCAGCTGGGGTAGGACACTGGCCGGTGAAAAACTGTTTTTT
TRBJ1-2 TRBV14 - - CASSQQVGQGGGYTF TGTGCCAGCAGCCAACAAGTGGGCCAGGGTGGTGGCTACACCTTC
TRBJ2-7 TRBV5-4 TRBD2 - CASSREGRSSYEQYF TGTGCCAGCAGCCGGGAGGGCAGGAGCTCCTACGAGCAGTACTTC
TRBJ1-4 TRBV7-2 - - CASSLVREEKLFF TGTGCCAGCAGCTTAGTCAGGGAGGAAAAACTGTTTTTT
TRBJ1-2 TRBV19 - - CASSIRGLFYGYTF TGTGCCAGTAGTATCCGGGGTCTCTTCTATGGCTACACCTTC
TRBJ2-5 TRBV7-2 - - CASSLGLPSQETQYF TGTGCCAGCAGCCTTGGACTGCCCAGCCAAGAGACCCAGTACTTC
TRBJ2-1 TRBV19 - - CASSIEGGSNEQFF TGTGCCAGTAGTATAGAAGGGGGGAGCAATGAGCAGTTCTTC
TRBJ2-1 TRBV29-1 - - CSVDRGYADNEQFF TGCAGCGTTGACCGGGGGTACGCCGACAATGAGCAGTTCTTC
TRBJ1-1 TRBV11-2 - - CASSLGSTGTTEAFF TGTGCCAGCAGCTTAGGCTCCACAGGGACCACTGAAGCTTTCTTT
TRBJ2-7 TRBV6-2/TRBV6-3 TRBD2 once CASSTGTSEQYF TGTGCCAGCAGCACCGGGACTAGCGAGCAGTACTTC
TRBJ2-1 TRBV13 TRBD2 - CASSQDQLAGLYNEQFF TGTGCCAGCAGCCAGGACCAACTAGCGGGGCTTTACAATGAGCAGTTCTTC
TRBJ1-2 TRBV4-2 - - CASSLPMGPYGYTF TGTGCCAGCAGCCTCCCGATGGGGCCCTATGGCTACACCTTC
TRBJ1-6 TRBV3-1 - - CASSQASFNSPLHF TGTGCCAGCAGCCAAGCTAGCTTTAATTCACCCCTCCACTTT
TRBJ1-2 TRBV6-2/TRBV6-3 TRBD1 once CASTPHSRDRLYGYTF TGTGCCAGCACTCCCCACTCCAGGGACAGGCTATACGGCTACACCTTC
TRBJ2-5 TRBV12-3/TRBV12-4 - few CASSSWETQYF TGTGCCAGTAGTTCGTGGGAGACCCAGTACTTC
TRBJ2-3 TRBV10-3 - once CAIGGPTDTQYF TGTGCCATCGGCGGACCGACAGATACGCAGTATTTT
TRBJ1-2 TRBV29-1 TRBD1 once CSTRDRNYGYTF TGCAGCACCCGGGACAGAAACTATGGCTACACCTTC
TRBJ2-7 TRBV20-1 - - CSASGQGYTYEQYF TGCAGTGCTAGCGGGCAGGGGTATACCTACGAGCAGTACTTC
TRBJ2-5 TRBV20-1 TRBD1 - CSATGTVQETQYF TGCAGTGCTACCGGGACAGTACAAGAGACCCAGTACTTC
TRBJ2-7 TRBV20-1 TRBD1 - CSARDGTGANEQYF TGCAGTGCTAGAGATGGGACAGGGGCAAACGAGCAGTACTTC
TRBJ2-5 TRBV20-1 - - CSAKGEDIGETQYF TGCAGTGCCAAAGGCGAGGACATTGGGGAGACCCAGTACTTC
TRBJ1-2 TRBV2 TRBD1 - CASKPRDRGGYGYTF TGTGCCAGCAAGCCCCGGGACAGGGGTGGGTATGGCTACACCTTC
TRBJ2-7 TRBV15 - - CATSRELQGLYEQYF TGTGCCACCAGCAGAGAGTTACAGGGTCTCTACGAGCAGTACTTC
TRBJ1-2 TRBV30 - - CAWSVQLSCYTF TGTGCCTGGAGTGTACAGCTTAGCTGCTACACCTTC
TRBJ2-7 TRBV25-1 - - CASSASSYSYEQYF TGTGCCAGCAGTGCCTCCAGTTACTCCTACGAGCAGTACTTC
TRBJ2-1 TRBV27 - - CASSTRLAEQFF TGTGCCAGCAGTACGCGACTGGCTGAGCAGTTCTTC
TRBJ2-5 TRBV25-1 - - CASSEIGGSEETQYF TGTGCCAGCAGTGAAATCGGGGGAAGTGAAGAGACCCAGTACTTC
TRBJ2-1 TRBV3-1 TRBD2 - CASSQVVAGDEQFF TGTGCCAGCAGCCAAGTTGTAGCGGGGGATGAGCAGTTCTTC
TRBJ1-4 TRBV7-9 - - CASSSPGVRDEKLFF TGTGCCAGCAGCTCCCCCGGGGTGAGAGATGAAAAACTGTTTTTT
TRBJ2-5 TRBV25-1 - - CASSELIRETQYF TGTGCCAGCAGTGAATTAATTCGGGAGACCCAGTACTTC
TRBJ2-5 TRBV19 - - CASRLTGTQETQYF TGTGCCAGTAGACTCACCGGGACACAAGAGACCCAGTACTTC
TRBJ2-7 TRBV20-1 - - CSAVESGVREQYF TGCAGTGCCGTGGAGTCGGGTGTCAGGGAGCAGTACTTC